Sequencing of this TCR beta chain was carried out in a study of cytomegalovirus exposure and HLA in healthy donors. Whole-study findings and limits: A later analysis linked a missense DCLRE1C variant to TCR beta V- and J-gene trimming. Analyses of presence/absence relied on an assumption of roughly uniform sequencing depth across donors.

The CDR3 runs to 14 residues. Trimming shortened V by 0 bases and J by 4 bases, and 8 bases separated the two germline ends. The germline V gene has CDR1 SGHRS and CDR2 YFSETQ. The PCR employed 60 Vbeta primers together with 13 Jbeta primers. Original handling: Some 11 million of the approximately 80 million unique TCR beta chains counted in a later analysis were shared. Sequencing was performed with immunoSEQ multiplex PCR; in TCRdb, only in-frame clones are kept and a portion is missing. That table is the source of V, J and clone size, and D and trimming were worked out from the DNA. This repertoire shows about 120,000 clones, over 80% found once; its top ten account for around 20%. This clone was seen just once. Its antigen is not known.

The sequenced sample consisted of PBMCs. This clonotype originated in a man younger than 35 in good health and CMV-seropositive. The rearrangement joins TRBV5-1 to TRBJ2-1; possibly TRBD1 for D (5 bases). Written as DNA, the CDR3 is TGCGCCAGCAGCTTGGGCGACAGTTACAATGAGCAGTTCTTC. Translation gives CASSLGDSYNEQFF.